The entry below gives a single TCR beta chain sequence along with its context. The data belong to a study of blood T cell repertoires in COVID-19. Study overall: Sites across the United States, Italy and Spain contributed samples from acute and convalescent COVID-19. T cells, B-cell-depleted T cells, or PBMCs provided the cDNA or gDNA that served as material.

Per the original methods: Quantification of nucleated cells was approximated via reference gene primer amplification. The protocol was immunoSEQ multiplex PCR, while the TCRdb copy is restricted to in-frame clones and leaves out a portion. The DNA gave D and trimming, while V, J and clone size come from that table. The sample has hundreds of thousands of clones; around four fifths are singletons. Sample: peripheral blood. This sequence was found in a woman between 50 and 59 years old with acute or convalescent COVID-19.

The CDR3 nucleotides are TGTGCCAGCCATGGGTGGGCCACATACAATGAGCAGTTCTTC. Protein product: CASHGWATYNEQFF. The genes are TRBV5-4 and TRBJ2-1; D is uncertain. From germline, CDR1 is SGHNT and CDR2 YYREEE (reference sequence). The length of the CDR3 is 14 residues. Trimming left V 7 bases short and J 4 bases short, with 15 bases between.